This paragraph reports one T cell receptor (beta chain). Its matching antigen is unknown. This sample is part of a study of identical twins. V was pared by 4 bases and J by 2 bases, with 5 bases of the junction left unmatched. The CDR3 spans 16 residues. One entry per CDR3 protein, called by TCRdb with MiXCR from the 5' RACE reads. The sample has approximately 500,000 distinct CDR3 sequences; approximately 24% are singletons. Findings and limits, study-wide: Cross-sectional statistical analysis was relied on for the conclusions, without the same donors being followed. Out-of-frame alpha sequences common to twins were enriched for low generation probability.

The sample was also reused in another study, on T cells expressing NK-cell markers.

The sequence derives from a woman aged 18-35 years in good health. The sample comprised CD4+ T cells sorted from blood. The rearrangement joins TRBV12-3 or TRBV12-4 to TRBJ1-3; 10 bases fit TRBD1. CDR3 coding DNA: TGTGCCAGCAGTTGGGGGACAGGGGTGGCTGGAAACACCATATATTTT. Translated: CASSWGTGVAGNTIYF.